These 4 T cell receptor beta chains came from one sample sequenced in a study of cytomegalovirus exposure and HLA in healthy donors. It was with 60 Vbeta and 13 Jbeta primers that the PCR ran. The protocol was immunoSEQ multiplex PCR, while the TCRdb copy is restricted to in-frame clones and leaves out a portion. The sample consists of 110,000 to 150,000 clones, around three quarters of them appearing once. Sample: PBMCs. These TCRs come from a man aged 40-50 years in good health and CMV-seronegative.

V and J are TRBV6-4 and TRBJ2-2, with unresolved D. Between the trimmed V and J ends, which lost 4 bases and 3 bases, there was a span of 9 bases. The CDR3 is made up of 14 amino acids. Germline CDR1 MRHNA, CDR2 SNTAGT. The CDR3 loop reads CASSAGSDTGELFF. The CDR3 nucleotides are TGTGCCAGCAGTGCCGGGTCTGACACCGGGGAGCTGTTTTTT.

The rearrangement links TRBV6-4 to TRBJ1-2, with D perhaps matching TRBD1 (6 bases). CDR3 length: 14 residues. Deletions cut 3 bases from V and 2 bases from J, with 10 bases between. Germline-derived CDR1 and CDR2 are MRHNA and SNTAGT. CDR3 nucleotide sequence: TGTGCCAGCAGTGATGGACAGTCAAACTATGGCTACACCTTC. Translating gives CASSDGQSNYGYTF.

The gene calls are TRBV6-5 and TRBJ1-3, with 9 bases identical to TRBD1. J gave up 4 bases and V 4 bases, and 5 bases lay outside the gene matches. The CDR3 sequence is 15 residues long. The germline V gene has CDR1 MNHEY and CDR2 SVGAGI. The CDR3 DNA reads TGTGCCAGCAGTTTACAGGGGGCGAAGGGAAACACCATATATTTT. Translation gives CASSLQGAKGNTIYF.

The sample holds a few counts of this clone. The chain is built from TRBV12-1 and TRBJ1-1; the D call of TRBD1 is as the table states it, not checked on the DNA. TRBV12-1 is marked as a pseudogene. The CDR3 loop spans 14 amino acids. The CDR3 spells CASSTDRVNTEAFF. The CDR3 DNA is TGTGCCAGCAGTACGGACAGGGTGAACACTGAAGCTTTCTTT.